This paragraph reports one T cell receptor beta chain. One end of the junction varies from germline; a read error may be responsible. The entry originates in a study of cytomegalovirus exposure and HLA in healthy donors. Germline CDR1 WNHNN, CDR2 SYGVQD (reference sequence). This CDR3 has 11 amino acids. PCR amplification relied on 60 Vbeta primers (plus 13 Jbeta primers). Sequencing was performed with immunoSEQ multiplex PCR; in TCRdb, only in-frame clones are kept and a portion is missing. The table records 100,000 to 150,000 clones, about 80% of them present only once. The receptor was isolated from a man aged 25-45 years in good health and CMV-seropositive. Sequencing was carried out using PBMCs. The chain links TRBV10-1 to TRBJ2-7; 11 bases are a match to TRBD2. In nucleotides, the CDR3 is TGCGCCAGCAGCGGACTAGCGGGTCGCCACTTC. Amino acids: CASSGLAGRHF.